This T cell receptor beta chain was captured by sequencing in a study of blood T cell repertoires in COVID-19. Study context: Samples came from the United States, Italy and Spain, spanning acute and convalescent COVID-19. PBMCs, B-cell-depleted T cells, or T cells provided the cDNA or gDNA that made up the material.

In the authors' workflow: Amplifying reference gene primers gave estimates of nucleated cell counts. Only in-frame clones appear in the TCRdb table, and some are missing; sequencing was by immunoSEQ multiplex PCR. V and J calls and clone size come straight from that table; D and trimming were deduced from the DNA. The sample records 190,000 or so clones, 65% to 80% being singletons. CDR1 is LNHDA, CDR2 SQIVND, per germline (reference sequence). The CDR3 has 14 residues. Between the trimmed V and J ends, which lost 11 bases and 4 bases, there was a span of 17 bases. This clone was observed a single time.

The sequence was collected from a man in his fifties or sixties who had recovered from COVID-19. This chain uses TRBV19 with TRBJ1-4, with D maybe TRBD1 (6 bases). Source material: peripheral blood. The CDR3 region is CAGAPGHLNEKLFF. CDR3 nucleotides: TGTGCCGGGGCCCCGGGACACCTTAATGAAAAACTGTTTTTT.